Following are 12 T cell receptor beta chains from one sample sequenced in a study of blood T cell repertoires in COVID-19. Using immunoSEQ multiplex PCR, the repertoire was profiled, and TCRdb retains in-frame clones only, with some absent. There are some 200,000 clones in the sample; roughly 91% occur only once, and about 7% lies in the top ten. Specimen: PBMCs or T cells enriched from blood (not recorded which). The receptors originated from a man aged 30 to 39 in a cohort exposed to, infected with or recovered from COVID-19 (not recorded which).

The J gene is TRBJ2-6, the V gene TRBV25-1; TRBD1 might be the D (6 bases). The CDR3 consists of 18 residues. Germline CDR1 MGHDK, CDR2 SYGVNS. V gave up 6 bases and J gave up 0 bases, with 18 bases separating them. CDR3: CASSRGDKDTSGANVLTF. Here the CDR3 DNA reads TGTGCCAGCAGCAGGGGAGACAAGGACACCTCTGGGGCCAACGTCCTGACTTTC.

This clone was detected once. The genes are TRBV7-9 and TRBJ1-2; D gene unclear. Germline V gives CDR1 SEHNR, CDR2 FQNEAQ (reference sequence). The CDR3 loop spans 15 amino acids. With 5 bases removed from V and 4 bases from J, the gap between germline ends came to 17 bases. In DNA form, the CDR3 reads TGTGCCAGCAGCCCCGGAGAGCTAGGGAGCTATGGCTACACCTTC. Translated: CASSPGELGSYGYTF. Variable domain in full (rest from reference TRBV7-9 and TRBJ1-2): DTGVSQNPRHKITKRGQNVTFRCDPISEHNRLYWYRQTLGQGPEFLTYFQNEAQLEKSRLLSDRFSAERPKGSFSTLEIQRTEQGDSAMYLCASSPGELGSYGYTFGSGTRLTVV.

This clone was detected a few times. The chain is built from TRBV18 and TRBJ1-2, with D perhaps matching TRBD1 (5 bases). The CDR3 is 14 amino acids. With 3 bases removed from V and 5 bases from J, the gap between germline ends came to 13 bases. Germline CDR1 reads KGHSH; CDR2 reads LQKENI. In nucleotides, the CDR3 is TGTGCCAGCTCACCCGCGACAGAACTTTATGGCTACACCTTC. Encoded protein: CASSPATELYGYTF. Complete variable domain (other parts from reference TRBV18 and TRBJ1-2): NAGVMQNPRHLVRRRGQEARLRCSPMKGHSHVYWYRQLPEEGLKFMVYLQKENIIDESGMPKERFSAEFPKEGPSILRIQQVVRGDSAAYFCASSPATELYGYTFGSGTRLTVV.

CDR3 loop: CASSYTGQGDGYTF. CDR3 sequence (DNA): TGTGCCAGCAGTTACACCGGACAGGGGGATGGCTACACCTTC. V usage is TRBV6-5 and J usage is TRBJ1-2; 10 bases align to TRBD1. Germline lookup yields CDR1 MNHEY and CDR2 SVGAGI. V lost 2 bases, J lost 6 bases, and 3 bases stayed unmatched. This CDR3 comprises 14 residues.

The chain has TRBV7-2 and TRBJ1-5; maybe TRBD1 (6 bases). The CDR3 is made up of 14 amino acids. V shed 5 bases and J shed 5 bases, with 13 bases lying between them. CDR1 and CDR2 from the germline V gene are SGHTA and FQGNSA. The CDR3 protein is CASSPSAGDQPQHF. CDR3 bases: TGTGCCAGCAGCCCCTCGGCAGGGGATCAGCCCCAGCATTTT. The variable domain in full, completed from reference TRBV7-2 and TRBJ1-5, reads GAGVSQSPSNKVTEKGKDVELRCDPISGHTALYWYRQSLGQGLEFLIYFQGNSAPDKSGLPSDRFSAERTGGSVSTLTIQRTQQEDSAVYLCASSPSAGDQPQHFGDGTRLSIL.

The rearrangement joins TRBV4-2 to TRBJ1-6; 7 positions match TRBD1. V shed 0 bases, J shed 6 bases, and the junction held 8 bases outside the gene matches. In germline, CDR1 is LGHNA, CDR2 YNFKEQ. This CDR3 comprises 17 residues. The CDR3 nucleotides read TGTGCCAGCAGCCAAGAACTCGACAGGGCCAGTAATTCACCCCTCCACTTT. Protein: CASSQELDRASNSPLHF.

J is TRBJ1-2 and V is TRBV27; D is unclear. The CDR3 extends over 14 amino acids. The V end was cut by 6 bases, the J end by 8 bases, with 19 bases between. Germline CDR1 reads MNHEY; CDR2 reads SMNVEV (reference sequence). For the CDR3, the DNA is TGTGCCAGCAGCAGTAGTGGGCGTTATCCCGGCTACACCTTC. It translates to CASSSSGRYPGYTF.

This clone was detected a few times. The chain has TRBV4-3 and TRBJ1-4; 7 positions match TRBD1. Germline CDR1 is LGHNA and CDR2 is YSLEER. The CDR3 extends over 19 amino acids. J gave up 5 bases and V 0 bases, and 15 bases lay outside the gene matches. The CDR3 protein is CASSQDAQRGGAGNEKLFF. In DNA, the CDR3 is TGCGCCAGCAGCCAAGACGCCCAAAGAGGGGGCGCGGGGAATGAAAAACTGTTTTTT.

The CDR3 spells CASSPIHGLAGVRTGELFF. The CDR3 region has the DNA TGTGCCAGCAGTCCCATTCACGGACTAGCGGGAGTCCGCACCGGGGAGCTGTTTTTT. The chain employs TRBV6-6 and TRBJ2-2, with 13 bases identical to TRBD2. The ends lost 5 bases at V and 4 bases at J; junction bases unmatched: 13. The CDR3 has 19 amino acids. The germline V gene has CDR1 MNHNY and CDR2 SVGAGI (reference sequence).

The chain carries TRBV6-2 or TRBV6-3 and TRBJ2-7, with D perhaps matching TRBD1 (5 bases). CDR1 MNHEY and CDR2 SVGEGT come from the germline V gene. The CDR3 runs to 12 residues. With 5 bases removed from V and 6 bases from J, the gap between germline ends came to 11 bases. The CDR3 protein is CASSTGASEQYF. The CDR3 DNA reads TGTGCCAGCAGTACTGGGGCTAGCGAGCAGTACTTC.

The rearrangement links TRBV2 to TRBJ2-7; TRBD2 is a possible D gene (6 bases). The CDR3 consists of 12 residues. In germline, CDR1 is SNHLY, CDR2 FYNNEI. Between the trimmed V and J ends, which lost 11 bases and 5 bases, there was a span of 16 bases. The CDR3 spells CAVEGNFNEQYF. The CDR3 region has the DNA TGTGCCGTGGAGGGTAATTTTAACGAGCAGTACTTC.

The V gene is TRBV2, the J gene TRBJ1-3; 8 bases fit TRBD1. The ends lost 4 bases at V and 0 bases at J; junction bases unmatched: 5. Germline assignment: CDR1 SNHLY and CDR2 FYNNEI. The CDR3 loop spans 16 amino acids. The CDR3 coding sequence is TGTGCCAGCAGTGTCGACAGGGGCAACTCTGGAAACACCATATATTTT. Amino acids: CASSVDRGNSGNTIYF.